This is a list of T cell receptor beta chains from one sample in a study of radiation and T cells in renal cell carcinoma. Using immunoSEQ multiplex PCR, the repertoire was profiled, and TCRdb retains in-frame clones only, with some absent. The sample contains about 140,000 clones, less than 90% of which appear only once. Sequenced material: blood, taken from a patient whose treatment included radiotherapy and nephrectomy. These receptor sequences come from a woman between 45 and 60 years old with renal cell carcinoma. Each CDR3 is given with its conserved first and last residue. The D gene is left open where the match is weak.

NA	TRBV4-3	TRBJ1-1	CASSQDGLSGAFF
TRBD1	TRBV5-6	TRBJ1-6	CASSLSTETGSSPLHF
NA	TRBV7-2	TRBJ1-1	CASSLSSGVLTEAFF
NA	TRBV5-4	TRBJ2-1	CASSLAAIYNEQFF
NA	TRBV6-6	TRBJ2-7	CASSSTGGDEQYF
NA	TRBV4-3	TRBJ1-2	CASSQGPVRSDYGYTF
NA	TRBV5-1	TRBJ2-7	CASRPLRGSPEQYF
TRBD1	TRBV7-8	TRBJ2-2	CASSLDRGWTGELFF
NA	TRBV28	TRBJ2-3	CASRGGTSTDTQYF
TRBD2	TRBV5-1	TRBJ2-5	CASSLQTSGSGETQYF
NA	TRBV18	TRBJ2-2	CASSLSSGTRTGELFF
NA	TRBV6-1	TRBJ1-2	CASSESRNGYTF
NA	TRBV7-2	TRBJ2-7	CASSLAAPEQYF
NA	TRBV7-9	TRBJ1-3	CASSGLGNTIYF
NA	TRBV9	TRBJ2-7	CASSPSLRYEQYF
NA	TRBV27	TRBJ1-1	CASSLSWQNTEAFF
TRBD1	TRBV9	TRBJ2-2	CASSSTGPGELFF
TRBD1	TRBV7-2	TRBJ1-2	CASSLDRDRLYGYTF
NA	TRBV5-1	TRBJ2-1	CASSLEQGIDEQFF
NA	TRBV2	TRBJ1-2	CASSATRRGYGYTF
TRBD1	TRBV5-1	TRBJ1-5	CASSPGTGNQPQHF
NA	TRBV4-3	TRBJ1-1	CASSQESVDTAAAFF
NA	TRBV4-3	TRBJ2-5	CASSREPAQETQYF
TRBD1	TRBV6-1	TRBJ1-5	CASSDGTVSNQPQHF
NA	TRBV6-5	TRBJ2-2	CASSYLSGTNRELFF
TRBD2	TRBV28	TRBJ2-3	CASSLYASGGGTQYF
TRBD1	TRBV30	TRBJ1-3	CAWSRTGSSGNTIYF
TRBD1	TRBV5-1	TRBJ1-5	CASSLASGQGWRGRNQPQHF
NA	TRBV4-3	TRBJ2-5	CASSQGDAGSQETQYF
TRBD1	TRBV27	TRBJ2-5	CASSPWDSHQETQYF
NA	TRBV4-3	TRBJ2-5	CASSQEYEFGRGETQYF
TRBD1	TRBV20-1	TRBJ2-1	CSVDRVDEQFF
TRBD1	TRBV5-5	TRBJ2-7	CASSLGGQGADEQYF
TRBD2	TRBV7-3	TRBJ2-7	CASSLSAGEGHEQYF
NA	TRBV27	TRBJ1-1	CASSLYPGMNTEAFF
NA	TRBV5-1	TRBJ2-2	CASSLAGTPVGELFF
TRBD2	TRBV9	TRBJ2-1	CASSIGGASNEQFF
TRBD2	TRBV10-3	TRBJ2-2	CAIPRTSGTGELFF
NA	TRBV29-1	TRBJ1-2	CSVDVLGGDYGYTF
NA	TRBV7-9	TRBJ1-2	CASSLAEGSRRLGYGYTF
NA	TRBV25-1	TRBJ2-2	CASSGGPGELFF
NA	TRBV20-1	TRBJ2-5	CNPSGPKTQYF
NA	TRBV19	TRBJ1-2	CASSPGPGANYGYTF
TRBD1	TRBV7-2	TRBJ1-5	CASSMGQGNQPQHF
TRBD1	TRBV28	TRBJ2-5	CASRTGAETQYF
NA	TRBV28	TRBJ1-5	CASSLGLQPQHF
NA	TRBV4-2	TRBJ2-6	CASSQEPGGANVLTF
NA	TRBV5-1	TRBJ2-7	CASSLGESEQYF
NA	TRBV7-2	TRBJ2-5	CASSLGGGSGETQYF
TRBD2	TRBV5-1	TRBJ2-2	CASSIKTSGRAGELFF
NA	TRBV19	TRBJ1-1	CASSITAEAFF
NA	TRBV5-1	TRBJ1-6	CASSLSGHARSPLHF
TRBD1	TRBV6-5	TRBJ1-2	CASSSRTGGGLDGYTF
NA	TRBV28	TRBJ1-1	CASPSIETEAFF
NA	TRBV18	TRBJ1-2	CASSTERHYGYTF